This T cell receptor (beta chain) originates from a study of PD-1 blockade in mismatch repair-deficient tumors (dated by TCRdb to the late 2010s). Describing the broader study: Between September 2013 and late 2016, fewer than 90 consecutive patients with over ten mismatch repair-deficient cancer types, all previously treated and progressing, were enrolled in the trial. Deep sequencing of TCR CDR3 regions was used to track tumor-associated T cell clones in peripheral blood of patients responding to PD-1 blockade. Here is what the overall study found, with its caveats: Tumor-resident clones, often undetectable in blood before treatment, expanded rapidly after pembrolizumab and then contracted, generally before radiologic responses.

Measured from the cysteine to the phenylalanine, the CDR3 is 17 residues long. Kept here is only the CDR3 DNA, which spans 51 bases and is read in frame from base 1. Taken from the germline V gene, the CDR1 and CDR2 loops are KGHSH and LQKENI. From V the trimming removes 3 bases and from J it removes 3 bases, while the gene matches leave 13 bases of the junction unaccounted for. The time point label here, explained by the study, means: peripheral blood before pembrolizumab. For every enrolled patient, mismatch repair deficiency was confirmed by either polymerase chain reaction or immunohistochemistry. A few patients who responded to pembrolizumab therapy underwent TCR sequencing. In the phase II trial, pembrolizumab PD-1 blockade was tested prospectively in advanced mismatch repair-deficient cancers, no matter which tissue of origin the cancers came from. Peripheral blood T cell samples were collected serially, before PD-1 blockade began and at several time points afterward. Blood sampling times were reported as weeks after the first pembrolizumab dose.

Libraries came from the immunoSEQ multiplex PCR assay. TCRdb took this table from immuneACCESS and kept in-frame rearrangements with V and J called. Such tables lack part of the clones; where checked against another copy, unresolved V genes explain under half of the gap, and the rest is unexplained. The sample table records roughly 48,000 clones; 77% of these occur just once. The ten largest clones represent less than 3.5% of the sample. This clone was recorded once. Its antigen remains unidentified. Base qualities were left out, and no much larger clone turns up one base away. This TCR came from an adult with mismatch repair-deficient cancer. The sequencing here drew on PBMCs, taken before pembrolizumab treatment. The chain is made from TRBV18 and TRBJ2-5, and 7 junction bases match TRBD1. The CDR3 sequence is CASSPFAGAGGKETQYF. The sequenced DNA: TGTGCCAGCTCACCCTTCGCAGGGGCAGGGGGAAAAGAGACCCAGTACTTC.